This T cell receptor beta chain appears in the sequencing data of a study of T cell repertoires in cytomegalovirus infection. This CDR3 contains 15 residues. V was pared by 2 bases and J by 1 base, with 10 bases between. The germline CDR1 and CDR2 sequences are KGHDR and SFDVKD. TCRdb recomputed calls from the reads with MiXCR, one row per CDR3 protein. The sample yields 300,000 or so distinct CDR3 sequences, around a quarter seen once. A remark on this clonotype: Antigen unknown.

The gene calls are TRBV24-1 and TRBJ2-5; no clear D. This TCR was sampled from a human donor in good health (CMV status not recorded). Some clones in this sample may be carry-over from other donors' samples. Here the sequenced sample was cultured PBMCs, taken from culture after CMV antigen stimulation. This chain's CDR3 is CATSDYQEPQETQYF. DNA for the CDR3: TGTGCCACCAGTGATTATCAGGAACCCCAAGAGACCCAGTACTTC.